The clone carrying this TCR beta chain has a count of ten or more. Its antigen remains unidentified. This specimen comes from a study of T-cell reconstitution after alpha-beta-depleted transplantation in children. Preparation of the TCRbeta library was carried out with unique molecular identifiers. TCRdb redid the calling of the PCR reads with MiXCR, one entry per CDR3 protein. The sample has some 200,000 distinct CDR3 sequences; under 8.5% are singletons. V was clipped by 6 bases and J by 4 bases, with 16 bases between them. This CDR3 has 14 amino acids. Overall study results and limits: Reported findings indicate that, about two months after transplant, alpha-beta T cells came from several hundred expanded clones, which were derived from non-depleted graft cells. T-cell counts and diversity were attributed mostly to newly produced T cells one year after transplant.

The receptor's source is a male patient aged 2 to 10 who had a stem cell transplant for acute myeloid leukemia, so the T cells may come from the graft donor. This sequence joins TRBV12-3 or TRBV12-4 and TRBJ2-7; maybe TRBD1 (5 bases). Sample: PBMCs, mostly from graft donor cells, taken 360 days after TCRalphabeta/CD19-depleted stem cell transplant. This CDR3 reads CASSSGSRGYEQYF. In DNA, the CDR3 is TGTGCCAGCAGCTCAGGGTCAAGAGGTTACGAGCAGTACTTC.